Each of the 6 T cell receptor beta chains below was sequenced from the same sample in a study of glioma-infiltrating T cells. Using RNA template, CDR3s of TCR alpha and beta were amplified with iRepertoire arm-PCR. TCRdb re-derived calls from the multiplex PCR reads in MiXCR, one entry per CDR3 protein. The repertoire consists of around 120,000 distinct CDR3 sequences, with around 25% occurring once and the leading ten covering about a quarter. The sample taken for sequencing was glioma tissue, nonneoplastic brain tissue, or PBMCs (not recorded which). The source is a human donor with low-grade glioma or glioblastoma, undergoing nonglioma brain surgery, or in good health (not recorded which).

This clonotype came up many times. The chain has TRBV6-1 and TRBJ1-1, with 9 bases identical to TRBD1. This CDR3 has 15 amino acids. Germline V gene data show CDR1 as MNHNS and CDR2 as SASEGT. V was clipped by 6 bases and J by 0 bases; unmatched bases: 5. CDR3 protein: CASSLDRGMNTEAFF. DNA of the CDR3: TGTGCCAGCAGCCTAGACAGGGGGATGAACACTGAAGCTTTCTTT.

This clonotype was detected a few times. The rearrangement links TRBV12-3 or TRBV12-4 to TRBJ2-7; the D gene is possibly TRBD1 (5 bases). Trimming removed 6 bases at V and 4 bases at J, with 7 bases between. The CDR3 length is 11 residues. CDR3 residues: CASSDRYEQYV. The CDR3, as DNA: TGTGCCAGCAGCGACAGATACGAGCAGTACGTC.

With respect to this clonotype: A read error is possible here, since a much larger clone lies one base away. The CDR3: CAAGSSQHF. In DNA, the CDR3 is TGTGCTGCGGGCTCGTCCCAGCATTTT. J is TRBJ1-5 and V is TRBV6-2 or TRBV6-3; D uncertain. Germline CDR1 MNHEY, CDR2 SVGEGT. The CDR3 spans 9 residues.

At least ten counts were recorded for this clonotype. DNA for the CDR3: TGTGCCACCAGCAGAGATCGGGATTCACCCCTCCACTTT. Its translation is CATSRDRDSPLHF. This chain links TRBV15 with TRBJ1-6, with D unresolved. V was shortened by 0 bases and J by 8 bases, with 5 bases between the two germline ends. This CDR3 is 13 amino acids long. From germline, CDR1 is LNHNV and CDR2 YYDKDF (reference sequence). Drawing the rest from reference TRBV15 and TRBJ1-6, the complete variable domain is DAMVIQNPRYQVTQFGKPVTLSCSQTLNHNVMYWYQQKSSQAPKLLFHYYDKDFNNEADTPDNFQSRRPNTSFCFLDIRSPGLGDTAMYLCATSRDRDSPLHFGNGTRLTVT.

Comments on this clonotype: A read error is possible here, since a much larger clone lies one base away. The genes are TRBV6-1 and TRBJ2-3; D remains unclear. This CDR3 spans 10 amino acids. CDR1 is MNHNS and CDR2 is SASEGT in the germline V gene. With 11 bases removed from V and 6 bases from J, the gap between germline ends came to 9 bases. The CDR3 DNA follows: TGTGCCGCATCTGGGGATACGCAGTATTTT. Protein sequence: CAASGDTQYF.

The chain carries TRBV24-1 and TRBJ2-1; D is uncertain. The germline V gene encodes CDR1 KGHDR and CDR2 SFDVKD. The CDR3 covers 16 residues. Trimming cost V 0 bases and J 1 base, with 9 bases left between them. The CDR3 sequence: CATSDLIPGSYNEQFF. For the CDR3, the DNA is TGTGCCACCAGTGATTTGATCCCGGGTTCCTACAATGAGCAGTTCTTC.